A single sample gave rise to the 25 T cell receptor beta chains below, sequenced in a study of T-cell memory formation after mild COVID-19. MiXCR was run by TCRdb on the 5' RACE reads, yielding one entry per CDR3 protein. There are 150,000 to 200,000 distinct CDR3 sequences in the sample; less than 20% occur only once, and 3.9% lies in the top ten. The sequencing input was PBMCs or a T cell subset sorted from them (not recorded which). The receptors derive from a man between 18 and 35 years old who had mild COVID-19 (a few samples of this study predate the infection). Cell type and time point are not known.

In DNA, the CDR3 is TGTGCCAGCAGCTTAGGACCTCAATATGGCTACACCTTC. Translation: CASSLGPQYGYTF. The chain employs TRBV7-3 and TRBJ1-2; no reliable D call. The germline V gene encodes CDR1 SGHTA and CDR2 FQGTGA. V was clipped by 2 bases and J by 5 bases, with 9 bases between them. The CDR3 contains 13 residues.

A few counts support this clonotype. This sequence joins TRBV5-1 and TRBJ2-3; 9 bases are shared with TRBD2. This CDR3 comprises 14 residues. With V trimmed by 4 bases and J by 3 bases, 3 bases remained unmatched. CDR1 SGHRS and CDR2 YFSETQ come from the germline V gene. CDR3 amino acids: CASSDGLATDTQYF. CDR3 sequence (DNA): TGCGCCAGCAGCGACGGACTAGCGACAGATACGCAGTATTTT. Together with reference TRBV5-1 and TRBJ2-3, the CDR3 gives the full variable domain: KAGVTQTPRYLIKTRGQQVTLSCSPISGHRSVSWYQQTPGQGLQFLFEYFSETQRNKGNFPGRFSGRQFSNSRSEMNVSTLELGDSALYLCASSDGLATDTQYFGPGTRLTVL.

This clonotype was found many times. The rearrangement joins TRBV7-9 to TRBJ1-1, with 7 bases that match TRBD1. V trimming: 6 bases; J trimming: 5 bases; junction bases outside the gene matches: 6. This CDR3 comprises 13 residues. Germline assignment: CDR1 SEHNR and CDR2 FQNEAQ (reference sequence). The CDR3 region is CASSHDRVTEAFF. The CDR3 coding sequence is TGTGCCAGCAGTCATGACAGGGTAACTGAAGCTTTCTTT.

The V and J genes are TRBV20-1 and TRBJ2-7, with D perhaps matching TRBD1 (6 bases). Germline V gene sequence: CDR1 DFQATT, CDR2 SNEGSKA (reference sequence). CDR3 length: 16 amino acids. V shed 7 bases and J shed 1 base, with 23 bases lying between them. CDR3 loop: CSVLRQASSHSYEQYV. DNA of the CDR3: TGCAGTGTCCTACGACAGGCCAGTTCCCATTCCTACGAGCAGTACGTC.

This clonotype was seen many times. CDR3 amino acids: CASNLGGKKGPEAFF. The CDR3 DNA sequence: TGCGCCAGCAACCTAGGGGGGAAGAAGGGTCCTGAAGCTTTCTTT. This chain joins TRBV5-1 and TRBJ1-1, with TRBD1 as a possible D gene (6 bases). This CDR3 contains 15 residues. Trimming removed 6 bases from V and 6 bases from J, with 21 bases in between. CDR1 SGHRS and CDR2 YFSETQ come from the germline V gene.

There are a few counts of this clonotype. This chain links TRBV5-1 with TRBJ2-5, with 9 bases identical to TRBD2. V trimming: 0 bases; J trimming: 4 bases; junction bases outside the gene matches: 7. There are 16 residues in the CDR3. Per germline, CDR1 SGHRS and CDR2 YFSETQ. CDR3 DNA: TGCGCCAGCAGCTTGGAACCAGCGGGGGGCTCAGAGACCCAGTACTTC. Protein sequence: CASSLEPAGGSETQYF.

The chain carries TRBV7-9 and TRBJ2-3; D gene ambiguous. Germline V lookup: CDR1 SEHNR, CDR2 FQNEAQ (reference sequence). The ends were cut back, 5 bases at V and 4 bases at J, with 7 bases in the middle. CDR3 length equals 12 residues. CDR3 sequence reads: CASSPQPDTQYF. The DNA for the CDR3 is TGTGCCAGCAGCCCACAGCCAGATACGCAGTATTTT.

There are a few counts of this clonotype. The CDR3 is CSARGEVNTPNSPLHF. DNA for the CDR3: TGCAGTGCTAGAGGGGAAGTGAACACCCCTAATTCACCCCTCCACTTT. The chain links TRBV20-1 to TRBJ1-6; D unresolved. The CDR3 spans 16 residues. Trimming left V 1 base short and J 6 bases short, with 16 bases between. CDR1 and CDR2 from the germline V gene are DFQATT and SNEGSKA (reference sequence).

This clonotype was counted a few times. At one end, the junction sequence differs from germline, possibly due to a read error. This rearrangement joins TRBV5-5 to TRBJ2-1; 9 nucleotides match TRBD2. The CDR3 is made up of 16 amino acids. Per germline, CDR1 SGHKS and CDR2 YYEKEE (reference sequence). The CDR3 sequence is CASSLLAGSSYDEQFF. The CDR3 DNA sequence: TGTGCCAGCAGCCTGCTAGCGGGGAGTTCCTACGATGAGCAGTTCTTC.

This clonotype was counted a few times. The chain carries TRBV20-1 and TRBJ2-5; unclear D gene. The CDR3 runs 10 residues. Germline V gives CDR1 DFQATT, CDR2 SNEGSKA (reference sequence). V gave up 7 bases and J gave up 2 bases, with 5 bases separating them. The CDR3 loop is CSVLQETQYF. The CDR3 nucleotides are TGCAGTGTCCTTCAAGAGACCCAGTACTTC.

This clonotype was detected a few times. This rearrangement joins TRBV23-1 to TRBJ2-2, with 8 bases fitting TRBD1. TRBV23-1 is an open reading frame, and its role is uncertain. There are 16 residues in the CDR3. J gave up 1 base and V 4 bases, and 5 bases lay outside the gene matches. As DNA, the CDR3 is TGCGCCAGCAGTCCGAGGACAGGGTGGAACACCGGGGAGCTGTTTTTT. Its translation is CASSPRTGWNTGELFF.

This clonotype was seen only a few times. The gene calls are TRBV4-2 and TRBJ2-5; D tentatively reads TRBD1 or TRBD2 (6 bases each). Germline CDR1 LGHNA, CDR2 YNFKEQ. The germline V and J ends were trimmed by 1 base and 5 bases, with 17 bases remaining between them. This CDR3 comprises 16 residues. The CDR3: CASSQAAASGGETQYF. CDR3 sequence (DNA): TGTGCCAGCAGCCAAGCCGCCGCATCCGGGGGCGAGACCCAGTACTTC.

The V call is TRBV6-2 or TRBV6-3, the J call TRBJ2-5, with D tentatively TRBD1 or TRBD2 (5 bases each). Germline assignment: CDR1 MNHEY and CDR2 SVGEGT. With 6 bases removed from V and 9 bases from J, the gap between germline ends came to 26 bases. The CDR3 spans 16 residues. The CDR3 here is CASSPLGRTPAEAQYF. As DNA, the CDR3 is TGTGCCAGCAGCCCCCTGGGACGCACACCGGCGGAGGCCCAGTACTTC.

This clonotype has a handful of counts. This chain uses TRBV6-2 or TRBV6-3 with TRBJ2-7; 12 bases agree with TRBD1. Germline V gives CDR1 MNHEY, CDR2 SVGEGT. The junction had 14 bases not matched to a gene; V was cut back by 6 bases and J by 5 bases. CDR3 length: 17 residues. Here the CDR3 DNA reads TGTGCCAGCAGGCCCCGGACCGGGACAGGGGGCTACGACGAGCAGTACTTC. This encodes CASRPRTGTGGYDEQYF.

This rearrangement joins TRBV29-1 to TRBJ1-2; TRBD1 matches at 8 bases. Trimming at V came to 5 bases and at J to 3 bases, leaving 2 bases not matched to a gene. Germline V gene lookup returns CDR1 SQVTM and CDR2 ANQGSEA. CDR3 size: 12 residues. In DNA form, the CDR3 reads TGCAGCGTTCACAGGGGGGACTATGGCTACACCTTC. This sequence encodes CSVHRGDYGYTF.

This clonotype was seen a handful of times. The rearrangement links TRBV2 to TRBJ2-3; TRBD2 agrees at 8 bases. The CDR3 loop spans 14 amino acids. Germline assignment: CDR1 SNHLY and CDR2 FYNNEI. V shed 8 bases and J 6 bases; nucleotides not matched to a gene: 10. The chain's CDR3 is CASSAGGAGDTQYF. The CDR3 nucleotides are TGTGCCAGCTCCGCCGGGGGGGCCGGTGATACGCAGTATTTT.

This chain connects TRBV3-1 to TRBJ2-5; 7 bases map to TRBD2. Germline V CDR1 and CDR2: LGHDT, YNNKEL (reference sequence). The CDR3 has 13 amino acids. The J segment lost 5 bases and the V segment lost 6 bases, leaving 6 bases of the junction unmatched. CDR3 bases: TGTGCCAGCAGTTGGGGAGGGCCCGAGACCCAGTACTTC. Protein: CASSWGGPETQYF.

A few counts support this clonotype. CDR3 DNA sequence: TGTGCCAGCAGAAAGACAGGCTGGGATACGCAGTATTTT. Its translation is CASRKTGWDTQYF. The genes are TRBV6-5 and TRBJ2-3; the D gene is possibly TRBD1 (6 bases). The CDR3 runs 13 residues. Germline V lookup: CDR1 MNHEY, CDR2 SVGAGI. The V end was cut by 6 bases, the J end by 6 bases, with 13 bases between.

This clonotype was seen a few times. The V and J genes are TRBV18 and TRBJ2-7, with TRBD1 matching over 8 bases. The CDR3 covers 15 residues. Germline CDR1 KGHSH, CDR2 LQKENI. Trimming removed 6 bases from V and 7 bases from J; junction bases left unmatched: 14. CDR3 sequence reads: CASSLRQGTDMEQYV. The CDR3, as DNA: TGTGCCAGCTCGCTTCGACAGGGGACAGATATGGAGCAGTACGTC.

The chain recombines TRBV7-9 with TRBJ1-2; D gene uncertain. The CDR3 has 13 amino acids. Germline CDR1 and CDR2: SEHNR and FQNEAQ (reference sequence). V shed 5 bases and J shed 0 bases, with 7 bases lying between them. For the CDR3, the DNA is TGTGCCAGCAGCACAGAGGCTAACTATGGCTACACCTTC. It yields the protein CASSTEANYGYTF.

V is TRBV5-6 and J is TRBJ2-2; D is ambiguous. V was shortened by 0 bases and J by 4 bases, with 7 bases between the two germline ends. This CDR3 has 14 residues. CDR1 and CDR2 (germline): SGHDT, YYEEEE. The CDR3 loop is CASSLGVTTGELFF. The CDR3 DNA follows: TGTGCCAGCAGCTTGGGCGTGACCACCGGGGAGCTGTTTTTT.

Only a few counts were recorded for this clonotype. The rearrangement uses TRBV4-1 and TRBJ2-1; D is undetermined. V was shortened by 2 bases and J by 7 bases, with 12 bases between the two germline ends. The germline V gene has CDR1 MGHRA and CDR2 YSYEKL. The CDR3 consists of 14 residues. The CDR3 here is CASSQRPGLNEQFF. The CDR3 nucleotides read TGCGCCAGCAGCCAAAGACCCGGTTTGAATGAGCAGTTCTTC.

This clonotype was observed a handful of times. The J gene is TRBJ1-1, the V gene TRBV25-1, with a weak D call TRBD1 (5 bases). The germline V gene has CDR1 MGHDK and CDR2 SYGVNS. The CDR3 consists of 13 residues. The V gene lost 7 bases and the J gene lost 1 base, with 10 bases spanning the gap. The CDR3 sequence: CASNGHQNTEAFF. In nucleotides, the CDR3 is TGTGCCAGCAACGGACACCAGAACACTGAAGCTTTCTTT.

This clonotype was observed a few times. CDR3 protein: CASRKNPGTTEAFF. DNA of the CDR3: TGTGCCAGTAGAAAAAACCCCGGGACCACTGAAGCTTTCTTT. The V and J genes are TRBV19 and TRBJ1-1; TRBD1 might be the D (5 bases). Germline assignment: CDR1 LNHDA and CDR2 SQIVND (reference sequence). V was pared by 6 bases and J by 4 bases, with 15 bases between. The CDR3 is 14 amino acids.

The chain combines TRBV12-3 or TRBV12-4 with TRBJ2-1; D might be TRBD2 (7 bases). The CDR3 is 16 amino acids. The ends were cut back, 10 bases at V and 0 bases at J, with 19 bases in the middle. The CDR3 sequence: CAIDGGGGGSYNEQFF. The DNA of the CDR3 is TGTGCCATCGATGGGGGGGGCGGAGGCTCCTACAATGAGCAGTTCTTC.